This T cell receptor (beta chain) was captured in a study of yellow fever vaccine responses in identical twins. V gave up 2 bases and J gave up 1 base, with 5 bases separating them. The germline V gene encodes CDR1 SGHVS and CDR2 FNYEAQ. This CDR3 is 13 amino acids long. TCRdb reprocessed the RT-PCR reads via MiXCR and lists one record per CDR3 protein. The sample shows 35,000 or so distinct CDR3 sequences, about 61% of them seen only once. This chain connects TRBV7-6 to TRBJ1-1; D not resolved. The sequencing used T cells from blood (PBMCs), unsorted or a sorted subset (not recorded which), collected before or after yellow fever vaccination (not recorded which). The sequence was collected from a woman between 18 and 29 years old who received the yellow fever vaccine. The CDR3 sequence: CASSLSRNTEAFF. In DNA form, the CDR3 reads TGTGCCAGCAGCTTATCGCGGAACACTGAAGCTTTCTTT. Based on the CDR3 plus reference TRBV7-6 and TRBJ1-1, the full variable domain is GAGVSQSPRYKVTKRGQDVALRCDPISGHVSLYWYRQALGQGPEFLTYFNYEAQQDKSGLPNDRFSAERPEGSISTLTIQRTEQRDSAMYRCASSLSRNTEAFFGQGTRLTVV.